A single T cell receptor beta chain is shown here with its context. The sample comes from a study of T cells expressing NK-cell markers. Germline CDR1 reads SGHRS; CDR2 reads YFSETQ. The CDR3 length is 18 residues. TCRdb re-called the 5' RACE reads and shows each CDR3 protein once, DNA omitted. The listing records some 410,000 distinct CDR3 sequences. The chain is built from TRBV5-1 and TRBJ2-1; with no DNA, the TCRdb D assignment of TRBD2 cannot be verified. Sequences were obtained from blood T cells: a sorted CD56 or NKG2C T cell subset, CD4+ or CD8+ T cells, or bulk PBMC T cells (not recorded which). The receptor was derived from a woman aged 18 to 69 in good health. Here the CDR3 reads CASSRAPSTSGGYNEQFF.